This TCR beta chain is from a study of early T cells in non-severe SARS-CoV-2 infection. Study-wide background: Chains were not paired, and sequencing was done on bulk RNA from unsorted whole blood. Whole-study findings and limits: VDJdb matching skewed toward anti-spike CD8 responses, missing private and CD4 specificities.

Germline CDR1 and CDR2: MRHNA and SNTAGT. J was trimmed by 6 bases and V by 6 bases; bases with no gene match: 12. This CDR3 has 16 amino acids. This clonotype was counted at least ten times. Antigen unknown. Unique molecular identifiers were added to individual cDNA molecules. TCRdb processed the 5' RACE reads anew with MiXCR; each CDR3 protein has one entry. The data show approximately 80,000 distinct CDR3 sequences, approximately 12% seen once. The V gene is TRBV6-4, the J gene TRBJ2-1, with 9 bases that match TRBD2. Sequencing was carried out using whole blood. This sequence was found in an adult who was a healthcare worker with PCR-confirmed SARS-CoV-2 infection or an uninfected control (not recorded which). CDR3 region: CASSALTSGPPNEQFF. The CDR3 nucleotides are TGTGCCAGCAGCGCCTTGACTAGCGGCCCTCCCAATGAGCAGTTCTTC.